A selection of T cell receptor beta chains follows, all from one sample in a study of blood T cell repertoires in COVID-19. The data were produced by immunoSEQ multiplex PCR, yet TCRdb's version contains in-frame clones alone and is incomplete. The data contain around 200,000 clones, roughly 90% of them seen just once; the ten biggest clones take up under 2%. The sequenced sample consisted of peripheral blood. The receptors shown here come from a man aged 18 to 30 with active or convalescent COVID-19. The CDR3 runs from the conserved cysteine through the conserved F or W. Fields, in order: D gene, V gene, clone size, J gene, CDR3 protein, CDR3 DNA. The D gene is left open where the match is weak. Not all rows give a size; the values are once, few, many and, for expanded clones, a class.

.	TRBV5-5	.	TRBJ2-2	CASSPSLLSNTGELFF	TGTGCCAGCAGTCCCTCTTTGTTATCCAACACCGGGGAGCTGTTTTTT
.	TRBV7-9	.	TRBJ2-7	CASSLVDRTDEQYF	TGTGCCAGCAGCTTAGTCGACAGAACGGACGAGCAGTACTTC
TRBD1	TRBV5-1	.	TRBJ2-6	CASSSWTGPGANVLTF	TGCGCCAGCAGCTCTTGGACAGGGCCCGGGGCCAACGTCCTGACTTTC
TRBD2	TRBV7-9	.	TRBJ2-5	CASSLPRLAGQETQYF	TGTGCCAGCAGCTTACCGAGACTAGCGGGGCAAGAGACCCAGTACTTC
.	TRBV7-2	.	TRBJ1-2	CASSLVEGLAYGYTF	TGTGCCAGCAGCTTAGTCGAGGGATTGGCTTATGGCTACACCTTC
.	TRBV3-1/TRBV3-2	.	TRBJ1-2	CASSQLGDGYTF	TGTGCCAGCAGCCAATTAGGAGATGGCTACACCTTC
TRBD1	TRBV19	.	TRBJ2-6	CASSTRQGALTGANVLTF	TGTGCCAGTAGTACCCGACAGGGGGCATTGACTGGGGCCAACGTCCTGACTTTC
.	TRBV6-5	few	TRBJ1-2	CASSPDRQRDPYTF	TGTGCCAGCAGCCCCGACAGGCAGCGGGATCCCTACACCTTC
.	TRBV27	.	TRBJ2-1	CASSLGYEQFF	TGTGCCAGCAGTTTAGGCTATGAGCAGTTCTTC
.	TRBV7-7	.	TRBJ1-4	CASSRVRSTNEKLFF	TGTGCCAGCAGCCGCGTACGTTCAACTAATGAAAAACTGTTTTTT
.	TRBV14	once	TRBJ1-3	CASSQLGTGNTIYF	TGTGCCAGCAGCCAACTGGGCACGGGAAACACCATATATTTT
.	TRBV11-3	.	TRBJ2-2	CASSLDGVGAGELFF	TGTGCCAGCAGCTTAGACGGTGTCGGGGCCGGGGAGCTGTTTTTT
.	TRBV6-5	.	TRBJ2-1	CASSKGLLGNEQFF	TGTGCCAGCAGCAAAGGACTCCTTGGCAATGAGCAGTTCTTC
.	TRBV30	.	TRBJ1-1	CAWSGLVNTEAFF	TGTGCCTGGAGTGGGCTGGTGAACACTGAAGCTTTCTTT
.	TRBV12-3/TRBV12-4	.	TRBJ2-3	CASSLEQGQYF	TGTGCCAGCAGTTTAGAGCAGGGGCAGTATTTT
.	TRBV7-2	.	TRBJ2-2	CASSTDRSNTGELFF	TGTGCCAGCAGCACGGACAGATCCAACACCGGGGAGCTGTTTTTT
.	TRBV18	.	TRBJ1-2	CASSPPGPNYGYTF	TGTGCCAGCTCACCACCGGGGCCAAACTATGGCTACACCTTC
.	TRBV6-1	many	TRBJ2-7	CASSESWRTGYEQYF	TGTGCCAGCAGTGAGAGTTGGCGCACAGGATACGAGCAGTACTTC
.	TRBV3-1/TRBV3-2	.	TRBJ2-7	CASSQVTGAYEQYF	TGTGCCAGCAGCCAAGTTACCGGAGCCTACGAGCAGTACTTC
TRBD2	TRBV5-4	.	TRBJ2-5	CASSLDPSGSQETQYF	TGTGCCAGCAGCTTGGATCCTAGCGGGAGCCAAGAGACCCAGTACTTC
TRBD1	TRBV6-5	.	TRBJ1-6	CASSFDPGQGNSPLHF	TGTGCCAGCAGTTTCGATCCGGGACAGGGTAATTCACCCCTCCACTTT
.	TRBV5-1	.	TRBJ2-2	CASSLAFQTSPTGELFF	TGCGCCAGCAGCTTGGCATTCCAAACTAGTCCCACCGGGGAGCTGTTTTTT
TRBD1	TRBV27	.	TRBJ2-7	CASTYIQGVDEQYF	TGTGCCAGCACCTATATCCAGGGGGTGGACGAGCAGTACTTC
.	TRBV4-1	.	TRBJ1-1	CASSQRTGEWGTEAFF	TGCGCCAGCAGCCAGCGAACGGGGGAGTGGGGCACTGAAGCTTTCTTT
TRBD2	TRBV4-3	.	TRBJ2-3	CASSQDSSGSRTDTQYF	TGCGCCAGCAGCCAAGATTCTAGCGGGAGCCGCACAGATACGCAGTATTTT
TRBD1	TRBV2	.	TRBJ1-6	CASDPTGVSSPLHF	TGTGCCAGCGACCCGACAGGGGTGAGTTCACCCCTCCACTTT
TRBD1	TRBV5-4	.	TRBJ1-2	CASSSGTGGLGYTF	TGTGCCAGCAGCTCCGGGACAGGGGGCCTTGGCTACACCTTC
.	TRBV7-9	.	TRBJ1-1	CASSVGRRENTEAFF	TGTGCCAGCAGCGTCGGACGGAGGGAGAACACTGAAGCTTTCTTT
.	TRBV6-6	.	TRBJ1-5	CASSYLGGTSNQPQHF	TGTGCCAGCAGTTACCTGGGCGGGACGAGCAATCAGCCCCAGCATTTT
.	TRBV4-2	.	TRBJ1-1	CASSQDPGRGTEAFF	TGTGCCAGCAGCCAAGATCCGGGGAGGGGCACTGAAGCTTTCTTT
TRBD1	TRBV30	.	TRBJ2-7	CAWSTRQGSVTYEQYF	TGTGCCTGGAGTACCCGACAGGGGTCCGTTACCTACGAGCAGTACTTC
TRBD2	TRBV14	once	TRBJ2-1	CASSQGIGLAGYYNEQFF	TGTGCCAGCAGCCAAGGTATCGGACTAGCGGGATACTACAATGAGCAGTTCTTC
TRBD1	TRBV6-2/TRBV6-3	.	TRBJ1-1	CASSYSPGTGKAEAFF	TGTGCCAGCAGTTACTCTCCCGGGACAGGGAAGGCTGAAGCTTTCTTT
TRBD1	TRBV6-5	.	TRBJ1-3	CASSLLRGLLNTIYF	TGTGCCAGCAGTTTACTCAGGGGGCTTTTAAACACCATATATTTT
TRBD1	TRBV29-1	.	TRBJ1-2	CSVASGTGDYGYTF	TGCAGCGTTGCAAGCGGGACAGGGGACTATGGCTACACCTTC
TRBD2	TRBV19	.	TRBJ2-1	CASSIRAGGPVNEQFF	TGTGCCAGTAGTATAAGAGCGGGAGGGCCTGTGAATGAGCAGTTCTTC
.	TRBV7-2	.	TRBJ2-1	CASSPPRGTYNEQFF	TGTGCCAGCAGCCCGCCCCGCGGAACCTACAATGAGCAGTTCTTC
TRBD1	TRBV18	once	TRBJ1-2	CASSPGGGAWGYTF	TGTGCCAGCTCACCTGGAGGGGGCGCCTGGGGCTACACCTTC
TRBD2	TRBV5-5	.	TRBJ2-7	CASSSGTSGRNEQYF	TGTGCCAGCAGCTCGGGCACTAGCGGAAGGAACGAGCAGTACTTC
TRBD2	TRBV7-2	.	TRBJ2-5	CASSRSLAGAGRETQYF	TGTGCCAGCAGCCGCTCACTAGCGGGGGCGGGGAGGGAGACCCAGTACTTC
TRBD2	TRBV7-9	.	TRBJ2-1	CASSFSGSVGDEQFF	TGTGCCAGCAGCTTTAGCGGGAGTGTCGGCGATGAGCAGTTCTTC
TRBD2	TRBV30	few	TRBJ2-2	CAWSMGGDTGELFF	TGTGCCTGGAGCATGGGGGGGGACACCGGGGAGCTGTTTTTT
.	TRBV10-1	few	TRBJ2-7	CASSETSYEQYF	TGCGCCAGCAGTGAGACTTCCTACGAGCAGTACTTC
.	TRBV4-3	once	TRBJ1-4	CASSQDRRGGGGKLFF	TGCGCCAGCAGCCAAGATCGGAGGGGAGGGGGTGGAAAACTGTTTTTT
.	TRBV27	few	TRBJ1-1	CASTQRGGAGTEAFF	TGTGCCAGCACTCAACGGGGGGGCGCGGGCACTGAAGCTTTCTTT
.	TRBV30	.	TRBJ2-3	CAWTGGGQRQYSTDTQYF	TGTGCCTGGACGGGCGGAGGGCAAAGGCAGTATAGCACAGATACGCAGTATTTT
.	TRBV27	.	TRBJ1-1	CASSFSPSGEAFF	TGTGCCAGCAGTTTCTCCCCCTCGGGTGAAGCTTTCTTT
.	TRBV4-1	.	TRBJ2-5	CASSQGYGGGVLETQYF	TGCGCCAGCAGCCAAGGATATGGTGGCGGGGTTTTGGAGACCCAGTACTTC
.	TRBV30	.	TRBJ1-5	CAWSVQGGPNQPQHF	TGTGCCTGGAGTGTACAAGGGGGTCCGAATCAGCCCCAGCATTTT
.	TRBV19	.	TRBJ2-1	CASSMVAASNEQFF	TGTGCCAGTAGTATGGTAGCGGCCTCAAATGAGCAGTTCTTC